This TCR beta chain was observed in a study of neurological immune-mediated disorders. The method for making cDNA was 5'RACE, and it used 10-nucleotide random UMIs. MiXCR, applied by TCRdb to the 5' RACE reads, yields one record per CDR3 protein. The sample holds over 60,000 distinct CDR3 sequences, around 4.7% seen once. Germline V gives CDR1 SGHDN, CDR2 FVKESK. The CDR3 extends over 13 amino acids. V was shortened by 1 base and J by 6 bases, with 9 bases between the two germline ends. This clonotype was observed at least ten times. The chain combines TRBV14 with TRBJ1-2; unclear D gene. The sample was PBMCs. This clonotype was obtained from a woman aged 50 to 60 with multiple sclerosis. The CDR3 nucleotides read TGTGCCAGCAGCCAAGCTAGGAGGCATGGCTACACCTTC. Its translation is CASSQARRHGYTF.